Below, 20 T cell receptor beta chains from the same sample are listed, as sequenced in a study of early T cells in non-severe SARS-CoV-2 infection. A single record per CDR3 protein comes from TCRdb applying MiXCR to the 5' RACE reads. The table has tens of thousands of distinct CDR3 sequences, 7% to 10% seen once. The specimen was whole blood. The receptors were sampled from an adult who was a healthcare worker with PCR-confirmed SARS-CoV-2 infection or an uninfected control (not recorded which).

Ten or more counts support this clonotype. The V and J genes are TRBV28 and TRBJ2-7, with D possibly matching TRBD2 (6 bases). V was cut by 6 bases and J by 1 base, with 13 bases left in between. This CDR3 is built from 14 residues. Germline V gene lookup returns CDR1 MDHEN and CDR2 SYDVKM. The CDR3 loop reads CASRGGAGSYEQYF. The CDR3 DNA follows: TGTGCCAGCAGGGGTGGGGCGGGGTCCTACGAGCAGTACTTC. Supplemented by reference TRBV28 and TRBJ2-7, the full variable domain reads DVKVTQSSRYLVKRTGEKVFLECVQDMDHENMFWYRQDPGLGLRLIYFSYDVKMKEKGDIPEGYSVSREKKERFSLILESASTNQTSMYLCASRGGAGSYEQYFGPGTRLTVT.

This clonotype was recorded at least ten times. The chain links TRBV7-2 to TRBJ2-1, with D hard to call. The CDR3 contains 16 residues. Germline V lookup: CDR1 SGHTA, CDR2 FQGNSA. Trimming stripped 0 bases from V and 3 bases from J, with 12 bases between. DNA for the CDR3: TGTGCCAGCAGCTTAGCCCCCGTTAGGCACTACAATGAGCAGTTCTTC. It specifies CASSLAPVRHYNEQFF.

V usage is TRBV7-2 and J usage is TRBJ1-5; possible D gene TRBD1, 5 bases. The CDR3 is 13 amino acids. Per the germline V gene, CDR1 is SGHTA and CDR2 is FQGNSA. V lost 5 bases, J lost 3 bases, and 8 bases lay in between. The CDR3 DNA reads as TGTGCCAGCAGCCCAGGGACCAATCAGCCCCAGCATTTT. It codes for CASSPGTNQPQHF. Full variable domain (remainder filled in from reference TRBV7-2 and TRBJ1-5): GAGVSQSPSNKVTEKGKDVELRCDPISGHTALYWYRQSLGQGLEFLIYFQGNSAPDKSGLPSDRFSAERTGGSVSTLTIQRTQQEDSAVYLCASSPGTNQPQHFGDGTRLSIL.

The chain recombines TRBV9 with TRBJ2-2; D is ambiguous. In germline, CDR1 is SGDLS, CDR2 YYNGEE. Trimming removed 0 bases from V and 6 bases from J, with 12 bases in between. The CDR3 extends over 15 amino acids. CDR3 residues: CASSVVDGLPGELFF. The CDR3 DNA reads as TGTGCCAGCAGCGTAGTTGATGGTTTGCCCGGGGAGCTGTTTTTT.

This clonotype has a count of ten or more. CDR3 sequence reads: CASSFRVLEVDTQYF. The DNA for the CDR3 is TGTGCCAGCAGCTTTAGGGTCCTGGAGGTAGATACGCAGTATTTT. This chain links TRBV11-2 with TRBJ2-3, with D possibly being TRBD2 (5 bases). This CDR3 region has 15 residues. The V gene's germline CDR1 is SGHAT and CDR2 FQNNGV. The V end was cut by 3 bases, the J end by 5 bases, with 15 bases between.

This clonotype was seen ten or more times. The chain combines TRBV5-1 with TRBJ1-5; no definite D call. CDR3 length: 14 residues. The germline CDR1 and CDR2 sequences are SGHRS and YFSETQ. V lost 0 bases, J lost 6 bases, and 10 bases lay in between. This chain's CDR3 is CASSLGIGGQPQHF. The CDR3 DNA sequence: TGCGCCAGCAGCTTGGGAATTGGTGGTCAGCCCCAGCATTTT.

This clonotype was picked up many times. This chain joins TRBV20-1 and TRBJ1-3; D unclear. Trimming stripped 0 bases from V and 4 bases from J, with 7 bases between. The length of the CDR3 is 13 residues. Germline V gene lookup returns CDR1 DFQATT and CDR2 SNEGSKA (reference sequence). The CDR3 here is CSARDRRGNTIYF. The CDR3 nucleotides are TGCAGTGCTAGAGATCGTAGGGGAAACACCATATATTTT.

This clonotype was detected ten times or more. This chain connects TRBV29-1 to TRBJ2-7; D perhaps matches TRBD1 (6 bases). The CDR3 runs 13 residues. The ends were cut back, 7 bases at V and 1 base at J, with 14 bases in the middle. Germline lookup yields CDR1 SQVTM and CDR2 ANQGSEA. The CDR3 sequence: CSAEDRNSYEQYF. CDR3 nucleotides: TGCAGCGCAGAAGACAGGAATTCCTACGAGCAGTACTTC.

In this sample, this clonotype turned up a few times. This chain links TRBV2 with TRBJ1-1, with D uncertain. Germline CDR1 reads SNHLY; CDR2 reads FYNNEI. This CDR3 is built from 14 residues. V lost 4 bases to trimming and J lost 0 bases, with 9 bases between them. Written as DNA, the CDR3 is TGTGCCAGCAGTGGACTCGGCCTGAACACTGAAGCTTTCTTT. This translates into CASSGLGLNTEAFF.

This clonotype was counted many times. The chain couples TRBV7-3 to TRBJ2-1; no firm D call. CDR1 is SGHTA and CDR2 is FQGTGA in the germline V gene. V was cut by 2 bases and J by 6 bases, with 17 bases left in between. The CDR3 covers 16 residues. CDR3: CASSLVVGTTRNEQFF. CDR3 DNA: TGTGCCAGCAGCTTAGTTGTGGGAACGACCCGCAATGAGCAGTTCTTC.

This clonotype was seen a few times. The rearrangement links TRBV2 to TRBJ2-2; the match to TRBD1 covers 7 bases. V lost 6 bases, J lost 5 bases, and 9 bases stayed unmatched. The CDR3 has 15 amino acids. Germline V gives CDR1 SNHLY, CDR2 FYNNEI. CDR3 protein: CASSLGTDRTGELFF. CDR3 bases: TGTGCCAGCAGCCTAGGGACAGATAGGACCGGGGAGCTGTTTTTT.

The J gene is TRBJ2-1, the V gene TRBV19; D is perhaps TRBD1 or TRBD2 (5 bases each). CDR1 is LNHDA, CDR2 SQIVND, per germline (reference sequence). The V gene lost 3 bases and the J gene lost 1 base, with 13 bases spanning the gap. The CDR3 has 16 residues. The CDR3 sequence: CASSILYGGSYNEQFF. CDR3 DNA sequence: TGTGCCAGTAGTATCTTGTATGGGGGATCCTACAATGAGCAGTTCTTC.

This clonotype showed up many times. The chain joins TRBV4-3 to TRBJ2-2; 11 positions agree with TRBD2. V dropped 1 base and J dropped 5; count of bases not matched to a gene: 18. The CDR3 loop spans 21 amino acids. Germline CDR1 and CDR2: LGHNA and YSLEER. The DNA for the CDR3 is TGCGCCAGCAGCCAAGGCCCTGGGAGCACTAGCGGGAGTACTAATACCGGGGAGCTGTTTTTT. It encodes CASSQGPGSTSGSTNTGELFF.

This clonotype came up many times. The gene calls are TRBV7-3 and TRBJ2-1, with 9 bases lining up with TRBD1. V lost 3 bases and J lost 4; bases outside the gene matches: 7. The CDR3 is made up of 16 amino acids. The V gene's germline CDR1 is SGHTA and CDR2 FQGTGA. The CDR3 DNA follows: TGTGCCAGCAGCTTGTCCGGGACAGGGAGATACAATGAGCAGTTCTTC. Its protein is CASSLSGTGRYNEQFF.

The table lists this clonotype with many counts. The chain uses TRBV27 and TRBJ1-1; D gene ambiguous. Per germline, CDR1 MNHEY and CDR2 SMNVEV (reference sequence). Deletions cut 5 bases from V and 5 bases from J, with 18 bases between. The CDR3 is 15 residues long. The CDR3 nucleotides are TGTGCCAGCAGTGGGATCCGATATGGGAAGACTGAAGCTTTCTTT. This translates into CASSGIRYGKTEAFF.

This clonotype showed up many times. The V gene is TRBV30, the J gene TRBJ2-5; D is uncertain. The CDR3 runs 12 residues. Per the germline V gene, CDR1 is GTSNPN and CDR2 is SVGIG (reference sequence). Trimming shortened V by 4 bases and J by 5 bases, and 11 bases separated the two germline ends. The CDR3 DNA reads TGTGCCTGGAAAGGACCTTGGGAGACCCAGTACTTC. Its protein is CAWKGPWETQYF.

As concerns this clonotype: Germline and junction disagree at one end, which may indicate a read error. The chain has TRBV9 and TRBJ1-6, with 8 positions matching TRBD1. The CDR3 contains 16 residues. CDR1 and CDR2 (germline): SGDLS, YYNGEE. The CDR3, as DNA: TGTGCCAGCAGCGGAGGGACAGGTTTTACGAATTCATCCCTCCACTTT. Translated, it gives CASSGGTGFTNSSLHF.

This clonotype was seen only a few times. The chain employs TRBV20-1 and TRBJ2-2; unclear D gene. Germline CDR1 is DFQATT and CDR2 is SNEGSKA (reference sequence). The CDR3 length is 13 residues. Trimming left V 2 bases short and J 5 bases short, with 9 bases between. Written as DNA, the CDR3 is TGCAGTGCTAGACCTGATCTAACCGGGGAGCTGTTTTTT. Translated: CSARPDLTGELFF.

The V call is TRBV20-1, the J call TRBJ2-7; 13 positions agree with TRBD2. Germline CDR1 is DFQATT and CDR2 is SNEGSKA (reference sequence). The trim removed 3 bases at V and 6 bases at J, leaving 8 bases unmatched. This CDR3 is 15 amino acids long. The CDR3 reads CSARPLAGGPGEQYF. DNA for the CDR3: TGCAGTGCTAGGCCACTAGCGGGAGGGCCTGGCGAGCAGTACTTC.

The sample holds many counts of this clonotype. J is TRBJ1-1 and V is TRBV7-9; TRBD1 aligns across 9 bases. The V segment lost 5 bases and the J segment 3 bases; nucleotides outside the gene matches: 13. This CDR3 has 17 amino acids. CDR1 is SEHNR and CDR2 is FQNEAQ in the germline V gene (reference sequence). The chain's CDR3 is CASSQRTGVYVYTEAFF. The CDR3 DNA is TGTGCCAGCAGCCAGCGGACAGGGGTATACGTGTACACTGAAGCTTTCTTT.